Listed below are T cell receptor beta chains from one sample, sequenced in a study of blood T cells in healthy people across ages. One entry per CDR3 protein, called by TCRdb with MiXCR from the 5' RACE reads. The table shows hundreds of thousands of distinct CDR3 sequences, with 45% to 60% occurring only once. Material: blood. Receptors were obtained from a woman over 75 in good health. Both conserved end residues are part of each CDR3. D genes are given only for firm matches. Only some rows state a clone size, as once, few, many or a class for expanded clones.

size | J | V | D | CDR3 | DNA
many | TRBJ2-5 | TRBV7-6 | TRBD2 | CASSLSRTSGLQETQYF | TGTGCCAGCAGCTTATCGCGGACTAGCGGCTTGCAAGAGACCCAGTACTTC
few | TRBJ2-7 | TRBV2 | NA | CASSEGWGPSYEQYF | TGTGCCAGCAGTGAGGGGTGGGGTCCCTCCTACGAGCAGTACTTC
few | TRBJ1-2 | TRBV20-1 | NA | CSAGDIFGYTF | TGCAGTGCTGGGGACATTTTTGGCTACACCTTC
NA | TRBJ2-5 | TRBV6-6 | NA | CASSYSAGLLYF | TGTGCCAGCAGTTACAGCGCAGGGTTGCTGTACTTC
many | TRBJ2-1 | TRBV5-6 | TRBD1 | CASSLTAGTGATNEQFF | TGTGCCAGCAGCTTGACCGCCGGGACAGGGGCTACCAACGAGCAGTTCTTC
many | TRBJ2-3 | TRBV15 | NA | CATSVDTDTQYF | TGTGCCACCAGCGTGGACACAGATACGCAGTATTTT
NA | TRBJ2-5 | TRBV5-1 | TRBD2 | CASRPGLAGDRQYF | TGCGCCAGCAGACCCGGACTAGCGGGAGATCGGCAGTACTTC
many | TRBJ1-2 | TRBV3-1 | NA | CASSQVGGPGYTF | TGTGCCAGCAGCCAAGTTGGAGGGCCAGGCTACACCTTC
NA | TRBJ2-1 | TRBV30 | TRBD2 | CAWSGASGITYNEQFF | TGTGCCTGGAGTGGGGCTAGCGGGATTACATACAATGAGCAGTTCTTC
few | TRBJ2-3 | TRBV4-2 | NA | CASSQEKGGADTQYF | TGTGCCAGCAGCCAAGAGAAAGGGGGGGCAGATACGCAGTATTTT
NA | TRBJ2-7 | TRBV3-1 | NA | CASSQATRVHEQYF | TGTGCCAGCAGCCAAGCTACAAGGGTTCATGAGCAGTACTTC
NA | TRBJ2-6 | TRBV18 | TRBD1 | CASSPPDRGIGANVLTF | TGTGCCAGCTCCCCCCCGGACAGGGGGATCGGGGCCAACGTCCTGACTTTC
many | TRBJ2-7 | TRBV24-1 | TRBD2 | CATSEGGGGSYEQYF | TGTGCCACCAGTGAGGGAGGCGGGGGATCCTACGAGCAGTACTTC
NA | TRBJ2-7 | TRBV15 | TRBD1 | CATSSQETGLYEQYF | TGTGCCACCAGCAGCCAGGAGACAGGGCTCTACGAGCAGTACTTC
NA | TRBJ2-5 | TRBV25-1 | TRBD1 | CASSGWTGPQETQYF | TGTGCCAGCAGTGGGTGGACAGGGCCCCAAGAGACCCAGTACTTC
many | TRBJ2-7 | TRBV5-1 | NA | CASSPVLYSYEQYF | TGCGCCAGCAGCCCTGTACTATACTCCTACGAGCAGTACTTC
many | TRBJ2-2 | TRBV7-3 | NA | CASSPSTKRELFF | TGTGCCAGCAGCCCTTCGACTAAAAGGGAGCTGTTTTTT
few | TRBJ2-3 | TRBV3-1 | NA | CASSRAAGSSTDTQYF | TGTGCCAGCAGTAGGGCAGCGGGCTCTAGCACAGATACGCAGTATTTT
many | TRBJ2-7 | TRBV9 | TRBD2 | CASSPSPLLAGGTYEQYF | TGTGCCAGCAGCCCGAGTCCCCTACTAGCGGGAGGTACCTACGAGCAGTACTTC
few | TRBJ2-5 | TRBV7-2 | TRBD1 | CASSSTGDGFGETQYF | TGTGCCAGCAGCTCGACAGGGGACGGTTTTGGGGAGACCCAGTACTTC
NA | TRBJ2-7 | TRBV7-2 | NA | CASSLGSGREQYF | TGTGCCAGCAGCTTAGGATCGGGTCGCGAGCAGTACTTC
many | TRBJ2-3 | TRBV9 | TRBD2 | CASSLGAGVNTDTQYF | TGTGCCAGCAGCCTCGGAGCGGGGGTGAACACAGATACGCAGTATTTT
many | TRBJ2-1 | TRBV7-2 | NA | CASSSTRFNEQFF | TGTGCCAGCAGCTCTACTAGGTTTAATGAGCAGTTCTTC
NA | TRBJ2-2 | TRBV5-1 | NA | CASGFGDTTGELFF | TGCGCCAGCGGCTTTGGGGATACTACCGGGGAGCTGTTTTTT
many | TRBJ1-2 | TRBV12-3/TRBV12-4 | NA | CASSLIPDYGYTF | TGTGCCAGCAGTTTGATCCCGGATTATGGCTACACCTTC
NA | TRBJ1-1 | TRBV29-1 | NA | CSGDRDTEAFF | TGCAGCGGGGACCGGGACACTGAAGCTTTCTTT
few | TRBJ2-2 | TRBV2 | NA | CASRADSNTGELFF | TGTGCCAGCAGGGCGGACTCTAACACCGGGGAGCTGTTTTTT
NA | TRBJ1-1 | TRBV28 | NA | CASGSWGRGTEAFF | TGTGCCAGCGGATCGTGGGGGCGTGGGACTGAAGCTTTCTTT
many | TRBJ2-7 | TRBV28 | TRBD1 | CASSFRGTGLYEQYF | TGTGCCAGCAGTTTCAGAGGGACAGGACTCTACGAGCAGTACTTC
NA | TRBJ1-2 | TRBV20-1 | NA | CSASRVVINYGYTF | TGCAGTGCTAGTAGGGTCGTAATCAACTATGGCTACACCTTC
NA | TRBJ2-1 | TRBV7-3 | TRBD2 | CASSLGAGLDNEQFF | TGTGCCAGCAGCTTAGGAGCGGGGTTAGACAATGAGCAGTTCTTC
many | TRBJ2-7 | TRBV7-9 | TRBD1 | CASRSGQGLSYEQYF | TGTGCCAGCAGGTCAGGACAGGGCCTCTCCTACGAGCAGTACTTC
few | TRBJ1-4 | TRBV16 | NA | CASSQFGEKLFF | TGTGCCAGCAGCCAATTCGGGGAAAAACTGTTTTTT
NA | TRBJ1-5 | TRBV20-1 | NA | CSAPSLSYKGLTGILHQPQHF | TGCAGTGCCCCCTCCCTAAGTTACAAGGGGTTGACTGGAATCCTGCATCAGCCCCAGCATTTT
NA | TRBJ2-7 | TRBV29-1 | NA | CSVDGAGSRYEQYF | TGCAGCGTTGATGGGGCAGGGTCTAGGTACGAGCAGTACTTC
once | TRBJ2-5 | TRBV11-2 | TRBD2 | CASSWGLPGEQYF | TGTGCCAGCAGCTGGGGACTACCTGGGGAGCAGTACTTC
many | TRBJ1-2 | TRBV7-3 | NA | CASSLTEGTEYYGYTF | TGTGCCAGCAGCTTAACCGAGGGGACTGAGTATTATGGCTACACCTTC
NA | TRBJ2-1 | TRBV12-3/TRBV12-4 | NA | CASSLFLGFTLFF | TGTGCCAGCAGTTTGTTTTTGGGGTTTACGCTGTTCTTC
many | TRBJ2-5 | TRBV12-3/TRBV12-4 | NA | CASSARYTQYF | TGTGCCAGCAGTGCGCGGTACACCCAGTACTTC
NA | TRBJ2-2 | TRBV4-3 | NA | CASSQDTQLKNTGELFF | TGCGCCAGCAGCCAAGATACGCAATTGAAGAACACCGGGGAGCTGTTTTTT
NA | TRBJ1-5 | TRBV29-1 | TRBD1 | CSAMTGGFNQPQHF | TGCAGCGCCATGACAGGGGGCTTCAATCAGCCCCAGCATTTT
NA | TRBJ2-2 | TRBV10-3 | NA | CAIRKDTGELFF | TGTGCCATCAGGAAGGACACCGGGGAGCTGTTTTTT
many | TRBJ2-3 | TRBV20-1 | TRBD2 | CSARGGVSADTQYF | TGCAGTGCTAGGGGAGGGGTTAGCGCAGATACGCAGTATTTT
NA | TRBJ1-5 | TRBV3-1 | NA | CASSHVGKQPQHF | TGTGCCAGCAGCCATGTGGGTAAGCAGCCCCAGCATTTT
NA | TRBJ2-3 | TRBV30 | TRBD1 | CAWSETGVADTQYF | TGTGCCTGGAGTGAGACAGGGGTAGCAGATACGCAGTATTTT
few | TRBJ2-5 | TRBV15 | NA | CATSGYALGHTRETQYF | TGTGCCACCAGCGGATACGCTCTGGGACACACTAGGGAGACCCAGTACTTC
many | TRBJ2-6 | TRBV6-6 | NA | CASRLTASSGANVLTF | TGTGCCAGCAGGCTGACAGCATCCTCTGGGGCCAACGTCCTGACTTTC
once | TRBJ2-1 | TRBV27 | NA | CASGLWLGETQFF | TGTGCCAGCGGTTTATGGTTGGGGGAGACCCAGTTCTTC
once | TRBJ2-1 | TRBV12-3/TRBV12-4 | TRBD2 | CASSNRLAGVMGGSNEQFF | TGTGCCAGCAGTAACCGACTAGCGGGAGTAATGGGGGGATCCAATGAGCAGTTCTTC
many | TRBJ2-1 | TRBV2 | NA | CAVTDPYNEQFF | TGTGCGGTGACAGACCCCTACAATGAGCAGTTCTTC
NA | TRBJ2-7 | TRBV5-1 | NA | CASSKTSYEQYF | TGCGCCAGCAGCAAGACCTCCTACGAGCAGTACTTC
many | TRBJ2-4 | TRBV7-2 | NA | CASSAGSSIQYF | TGTGCCAGCTCGGCTGGGTCGAGCATTCAGTACTTC
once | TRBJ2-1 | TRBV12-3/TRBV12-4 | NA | CASSLARQNNEQFF | TGTGCCAGCAGTTTAGCCCGACAAAACAATGAGCAGTTCTTC
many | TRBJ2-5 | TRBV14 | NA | CASSSHLQETQYF | TGTGCCAGCAGCTCCCACCTCCAAGAGACCCAGTACTTC
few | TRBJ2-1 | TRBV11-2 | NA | CASSSRGLDEQFF | TGTGCCAGCAGCTCACGGGGGCTCGATGAGCAGTTCTTC